The TCR beta chain described here comes from a study of beta chain features in type 1 diabetes. At the level of the study: Patients looked much like healthy donors when it came to age, gender and cell yields. Study-wide points: Fewer insertions but more deletions were seen at VDJ junctions in type 1 diabetes patients. Shortening of TCRB CDR3s, moderate but significant, appeared in all four CD4+ subsets of Type 1 diabetes patients.

Expressed TCRB transcripts were sequenced after all isolated RNA was converted to cDNA. Here immunoSEQ multiplex PCR was the method, and the copy in TCRdb shows in-frame clones only, minus some. The sample has about 70,000 clones; roughly 49% are singletons. Germline lookup yields CDR1 SGHRS and CDR2 YFSETQ. This CDR3 comprises 14 residues. V shed 3 bases and J 4 bases; nucleotides not matched to a gene: 5. Sorting of CD4+ naive, central memory, regulatory and stem cell-like memory cells was performed via CD45RO/CCR7/CD25/CD127/CD95/CD27. This clone occurred a few times. Its cognate antigen is unknown. Other DNA sequences in the sample encode the same CDR3.

The chain joins TRBV5-1 to TRBJ2-5, with 8 nucleotides matching TRBD1. What was sequenced was central memory CD4+ T cells from blood. The clonotype comes from a man aged 25 to 40 with type 1 diabetes. The CDR3, as DNA: TGCGCCAGCAGCTACGGACAGGGTGGAGAGACCCAGTACTTC. Its protein is CASSYGQGGETQYF.